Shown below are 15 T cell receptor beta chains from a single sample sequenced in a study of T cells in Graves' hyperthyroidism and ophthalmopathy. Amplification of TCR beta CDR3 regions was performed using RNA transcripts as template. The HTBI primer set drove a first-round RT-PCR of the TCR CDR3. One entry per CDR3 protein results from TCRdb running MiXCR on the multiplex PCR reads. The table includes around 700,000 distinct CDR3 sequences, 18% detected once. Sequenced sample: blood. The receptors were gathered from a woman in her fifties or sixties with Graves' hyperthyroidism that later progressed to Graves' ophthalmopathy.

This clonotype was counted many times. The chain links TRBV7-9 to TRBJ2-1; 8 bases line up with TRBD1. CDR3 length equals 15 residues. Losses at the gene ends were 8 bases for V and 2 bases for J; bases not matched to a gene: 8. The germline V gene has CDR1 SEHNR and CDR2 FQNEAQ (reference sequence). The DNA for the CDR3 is TGTGCCAGCGGACGGACAGGGAACCCCTACAATGAGCAGTTCTTC. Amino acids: CASGRTGNPYNEQFF.

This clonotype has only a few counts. CDR3 loop: CASSYNRVKGTTEAFF. In nucleotides, the CDR3 is TGTGCCAGCAGTTACAACAGGGTAAAGGGGACCACTGAAGCTTTCTTT. V and J are TRBV6-5 and TRBJ1-1, with TRBD1 as a possible D gene (6 bases). The germline V gene has CDR1 MNHEY and CDR2 SVGAGI. V shed 2 bases and J shed 4 bases, with 17 bases lying between them. The CDR3 is 16 amino acids.

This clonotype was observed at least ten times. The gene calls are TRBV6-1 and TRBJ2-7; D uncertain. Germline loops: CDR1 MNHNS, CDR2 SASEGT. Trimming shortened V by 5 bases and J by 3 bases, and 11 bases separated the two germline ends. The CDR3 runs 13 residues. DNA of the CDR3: TGTGCCAGCAGTTCAAAGGTCGGCTACGAGCAGTACTTC. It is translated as CASSSKVGYEQYF.

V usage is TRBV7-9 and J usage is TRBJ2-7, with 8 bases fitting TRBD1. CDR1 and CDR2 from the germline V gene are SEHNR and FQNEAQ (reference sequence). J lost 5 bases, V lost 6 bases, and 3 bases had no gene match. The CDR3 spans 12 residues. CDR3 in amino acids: CASREQGDEQYF. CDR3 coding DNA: TGTGCCAGCAGAGAACAGGGGGACGAGCAGTACTTC.

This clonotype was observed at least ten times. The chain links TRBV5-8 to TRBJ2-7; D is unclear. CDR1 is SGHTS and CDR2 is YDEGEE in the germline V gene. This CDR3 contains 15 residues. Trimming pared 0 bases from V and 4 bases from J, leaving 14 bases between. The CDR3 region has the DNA TGTGCCAGCAGCTTGGAAGGCAGAATAATATACGAGCAGTACTTC. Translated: CASSLEGRIIYEQYF.

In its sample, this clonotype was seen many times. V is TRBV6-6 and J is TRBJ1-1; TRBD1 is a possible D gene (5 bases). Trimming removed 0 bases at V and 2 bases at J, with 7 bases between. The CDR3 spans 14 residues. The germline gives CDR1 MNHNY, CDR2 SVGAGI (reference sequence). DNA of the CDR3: TGTGCCAGCAGTTACTCTTGGGGCAACACTGAAGCTTTCTTT. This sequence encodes CASSYSWGNTEAFF.

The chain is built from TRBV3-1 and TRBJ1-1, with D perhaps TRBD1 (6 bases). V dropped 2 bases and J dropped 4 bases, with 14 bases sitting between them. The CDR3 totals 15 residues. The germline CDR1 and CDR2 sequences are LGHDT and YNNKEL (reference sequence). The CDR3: CASSQKGMGATEAFF. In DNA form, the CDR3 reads TGTGCCAGCAGCCAAAAGGGTATGGGGGCCACTGAAGCTTTCTTT.

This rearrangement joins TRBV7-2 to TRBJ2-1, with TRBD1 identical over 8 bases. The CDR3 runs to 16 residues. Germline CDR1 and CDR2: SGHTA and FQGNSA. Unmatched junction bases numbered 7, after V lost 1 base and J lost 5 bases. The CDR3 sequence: CASSLEQGDYNNEQFF. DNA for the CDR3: TGTGCCAGCAGCTTAGAACAGGGGGATTACAACAATGAGCAGTTCTTC.

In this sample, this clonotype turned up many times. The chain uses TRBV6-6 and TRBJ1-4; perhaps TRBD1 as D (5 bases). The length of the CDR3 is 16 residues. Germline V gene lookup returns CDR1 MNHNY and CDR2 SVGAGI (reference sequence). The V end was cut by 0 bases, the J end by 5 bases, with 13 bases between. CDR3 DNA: TGTGCCAGCAGTTACTCGATCGGCAGGACAAATGAAAAACTGTTTTTT. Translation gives CASSYSIGRTNEKLFF.

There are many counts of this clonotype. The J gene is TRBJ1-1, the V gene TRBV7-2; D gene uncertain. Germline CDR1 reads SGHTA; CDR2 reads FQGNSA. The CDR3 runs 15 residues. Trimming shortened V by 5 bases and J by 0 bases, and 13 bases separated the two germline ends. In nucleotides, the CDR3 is TGTGCCAGCAGCAACGAACCCAGGATGAACACTGAAGCTTTCTTT. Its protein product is CASSNEPRMNTEAFF.

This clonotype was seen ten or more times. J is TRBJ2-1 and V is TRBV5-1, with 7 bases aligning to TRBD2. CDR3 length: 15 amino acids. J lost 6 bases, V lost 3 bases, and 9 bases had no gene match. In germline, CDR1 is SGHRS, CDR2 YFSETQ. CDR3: CASSWGGDGSNEQFF. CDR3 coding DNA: TGCGCCAGCAGCTGGGGAGGGGACGGATCCAATGAGCAGTTCTTC.

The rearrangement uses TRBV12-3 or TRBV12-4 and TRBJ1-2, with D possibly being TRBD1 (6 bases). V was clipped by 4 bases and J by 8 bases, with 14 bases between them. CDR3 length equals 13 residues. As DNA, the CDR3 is TGTGCCAGCAGTTCCACAGGGTTAAAGGGCTACACCTTC. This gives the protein CASSSTGLKGYTF.

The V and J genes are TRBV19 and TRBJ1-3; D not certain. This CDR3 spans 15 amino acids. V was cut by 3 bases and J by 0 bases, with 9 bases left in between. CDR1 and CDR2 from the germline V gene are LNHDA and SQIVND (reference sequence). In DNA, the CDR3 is TGTGCCAGTAGTATGATCGGGAGCTCTGGAAACACCATATATTTT. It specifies CASSMIGSSGNTIYF.

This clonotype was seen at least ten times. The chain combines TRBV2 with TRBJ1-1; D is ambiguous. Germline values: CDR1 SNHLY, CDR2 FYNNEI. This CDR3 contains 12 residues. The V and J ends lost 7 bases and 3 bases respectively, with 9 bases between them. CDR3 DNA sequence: TGTGCCAGCATGTACAGCTACACTGAAGCTTTCTTT. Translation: CASMYSYTEAFF.

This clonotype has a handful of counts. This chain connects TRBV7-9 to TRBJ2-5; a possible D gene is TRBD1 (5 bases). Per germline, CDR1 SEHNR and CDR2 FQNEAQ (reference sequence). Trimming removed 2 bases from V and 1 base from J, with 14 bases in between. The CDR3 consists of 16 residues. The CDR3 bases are TGTGCCAGCAGCTTAAATGGTAGGGGTATCCAAGAGACCCAGTACTTC. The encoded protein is CASSLNGRGIQETQYF.